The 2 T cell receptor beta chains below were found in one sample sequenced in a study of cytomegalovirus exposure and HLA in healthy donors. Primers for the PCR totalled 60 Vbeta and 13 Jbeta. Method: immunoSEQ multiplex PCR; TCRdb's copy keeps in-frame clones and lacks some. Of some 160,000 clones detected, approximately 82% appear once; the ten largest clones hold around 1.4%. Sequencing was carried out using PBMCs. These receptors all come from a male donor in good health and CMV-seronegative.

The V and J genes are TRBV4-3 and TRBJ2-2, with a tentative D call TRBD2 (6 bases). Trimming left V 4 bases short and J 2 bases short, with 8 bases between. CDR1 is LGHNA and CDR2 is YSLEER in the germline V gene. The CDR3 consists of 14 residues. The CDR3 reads CASSPGDNTGELFF. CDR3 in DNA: TGCGCCAGCAGCCCGGGGGACAACACCGGGGAGCTGTTTTTT.

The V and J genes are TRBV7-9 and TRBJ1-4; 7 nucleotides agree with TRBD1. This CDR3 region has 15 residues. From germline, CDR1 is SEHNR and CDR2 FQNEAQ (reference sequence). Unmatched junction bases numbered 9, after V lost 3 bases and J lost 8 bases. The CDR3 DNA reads TGTGCCAGCAGCTTTAATGCAGGGGGGAACGAAAAACTGTTTTTT. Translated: CASSFNAGGNEKLFF.